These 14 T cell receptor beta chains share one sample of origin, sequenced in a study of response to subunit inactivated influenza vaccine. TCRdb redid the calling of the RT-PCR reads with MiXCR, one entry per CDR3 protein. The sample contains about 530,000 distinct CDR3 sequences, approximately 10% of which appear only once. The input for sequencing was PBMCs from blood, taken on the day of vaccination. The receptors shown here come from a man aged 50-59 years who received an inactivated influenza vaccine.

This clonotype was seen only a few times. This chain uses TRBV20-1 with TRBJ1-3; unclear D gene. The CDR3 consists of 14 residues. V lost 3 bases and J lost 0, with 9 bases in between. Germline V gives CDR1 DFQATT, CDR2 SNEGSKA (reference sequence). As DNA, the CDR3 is TGCAGTGCTAGTCAGGCAAGCTCTGGAAACACCATATATTTT. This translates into CSASQASSGNTIYF.

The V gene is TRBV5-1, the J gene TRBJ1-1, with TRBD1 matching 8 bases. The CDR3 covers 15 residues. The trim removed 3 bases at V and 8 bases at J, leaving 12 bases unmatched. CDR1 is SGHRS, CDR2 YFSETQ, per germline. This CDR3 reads CASSWTPGQELEAFF. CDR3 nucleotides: TGCGCCAGCAGCTGGACTCCGGGACAGGAGCTCGAAGCTTTCTTT.

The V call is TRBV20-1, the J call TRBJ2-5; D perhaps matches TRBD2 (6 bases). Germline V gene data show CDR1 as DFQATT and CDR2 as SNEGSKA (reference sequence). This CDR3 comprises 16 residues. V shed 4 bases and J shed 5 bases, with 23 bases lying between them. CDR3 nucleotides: TGCAGTGCTATCCGACTAGGGGCAGGGTCCCGTGAGACCCAGTACTTC. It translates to CSAIRLGAGSRETQYF.

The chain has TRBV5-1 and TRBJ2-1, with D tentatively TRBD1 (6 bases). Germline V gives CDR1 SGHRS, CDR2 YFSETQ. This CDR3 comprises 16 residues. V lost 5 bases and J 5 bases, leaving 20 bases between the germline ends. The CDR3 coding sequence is TGCGCCAGCAGGTCCCCGTCTGGACAGATAAACAATGAGCAGTTCTTC. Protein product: CASRSPSGQINNEQFF.

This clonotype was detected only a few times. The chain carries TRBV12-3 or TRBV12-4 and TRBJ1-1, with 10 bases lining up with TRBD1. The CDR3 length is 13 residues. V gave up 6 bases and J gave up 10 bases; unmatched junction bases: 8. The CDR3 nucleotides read TGTGCCAGCAGGACAGGGGGCCTGGAGGTAGCTTTCTTT. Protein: CASRTGGLEVAFF.

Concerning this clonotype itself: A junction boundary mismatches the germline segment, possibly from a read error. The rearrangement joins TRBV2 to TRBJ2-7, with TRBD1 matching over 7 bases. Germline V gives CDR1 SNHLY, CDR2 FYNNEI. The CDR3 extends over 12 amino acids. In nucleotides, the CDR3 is TGTGCCAGTAGACAGGGTTTACACGAGCATTACTTC. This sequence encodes CASRQGLHEHYF.

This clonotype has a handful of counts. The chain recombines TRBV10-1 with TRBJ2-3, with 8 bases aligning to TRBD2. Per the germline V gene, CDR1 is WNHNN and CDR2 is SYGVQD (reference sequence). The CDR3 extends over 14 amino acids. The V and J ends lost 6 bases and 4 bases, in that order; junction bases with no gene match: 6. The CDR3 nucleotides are TGCGCCAGCAGCTACGGGGGGGGCGCAGATACGCAGTATTTT. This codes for CASSYGGGADTQYF.

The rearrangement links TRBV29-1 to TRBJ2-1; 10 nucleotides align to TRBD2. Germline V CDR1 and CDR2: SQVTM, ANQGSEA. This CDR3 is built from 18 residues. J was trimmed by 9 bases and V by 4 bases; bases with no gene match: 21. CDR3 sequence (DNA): TGCAGCGTTGTTCCCCCGTCTAGCGGGAGCGCCTTGAGAGTTGAGCAGTTCTTC. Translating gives CSVVPPSSGSALRVEQFF.

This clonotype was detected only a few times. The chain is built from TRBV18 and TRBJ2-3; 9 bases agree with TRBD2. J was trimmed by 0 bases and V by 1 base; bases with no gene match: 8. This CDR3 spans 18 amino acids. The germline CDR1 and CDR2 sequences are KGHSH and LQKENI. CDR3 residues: CASSPRLAGFPSTDTQYF. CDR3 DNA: TGTGCCAGCTCACCACGTCTAGCGGGGTTTCCTAGCACAGATACGCAGTATTTT. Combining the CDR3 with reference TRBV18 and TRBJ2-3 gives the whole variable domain NAGVMQNPRHLVRRRGQEARLRCSPMKGHSHVYWYRQLPEEGLKFMVYLQKENIIDESGMPKERFSAEFPKEGPSILRIQQVVRGDSAAYFCASSPRLAGFPSTDTQYFGPGTRLTVL.

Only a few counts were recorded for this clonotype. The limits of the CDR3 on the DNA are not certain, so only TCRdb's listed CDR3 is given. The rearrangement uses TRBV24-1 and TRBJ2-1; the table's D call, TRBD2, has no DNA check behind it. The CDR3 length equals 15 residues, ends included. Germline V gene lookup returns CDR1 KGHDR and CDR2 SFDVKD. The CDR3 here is CATSDFASGADEQSF.

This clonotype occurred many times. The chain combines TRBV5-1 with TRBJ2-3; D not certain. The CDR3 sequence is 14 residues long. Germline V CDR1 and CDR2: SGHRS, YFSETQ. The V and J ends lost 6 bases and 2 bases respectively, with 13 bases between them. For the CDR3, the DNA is TGCGCCAGCACTACCGGGTCTCCCACAGATACGCAGTATTTT. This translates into CASTTGSPTDTQYF.

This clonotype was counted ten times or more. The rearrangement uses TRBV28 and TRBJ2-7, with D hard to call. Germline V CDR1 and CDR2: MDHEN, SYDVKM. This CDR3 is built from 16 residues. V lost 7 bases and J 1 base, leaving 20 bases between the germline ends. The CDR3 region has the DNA TGTGCCAGCATCTCTTTAAGGGATCAAGGGTCCTACGAGCAGTACTTC. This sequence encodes CASISLRDQGSYEQYF.

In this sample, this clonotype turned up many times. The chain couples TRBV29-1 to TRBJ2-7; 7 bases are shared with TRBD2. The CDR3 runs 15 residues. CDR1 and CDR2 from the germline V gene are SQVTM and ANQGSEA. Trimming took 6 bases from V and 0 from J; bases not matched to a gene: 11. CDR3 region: CSVKGDYRSSYEQYF. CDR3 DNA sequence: TGCAGCGTCAAAGGGGACTACCGGAGCTCCTACGAGCAGTACTTC.

This CDR3 reads CASSQVASGGADTQYF. The CDR3 nucleotides are TGTGCCAGCAGCCAAGTAGCTAGCGGGGGGGCGGATACGCAGTATTTT. V is TRBV4-2 and J is TRBJ2-3, with 12 bases matching TRBD2. The CDR3 runs 16 residues. V was pared by 1 base and J by 6 bases, with 5 bases of the junction left unmatched. The germline V gene encodes CDR1 LGHNA and CDR2 YNFKEQ.